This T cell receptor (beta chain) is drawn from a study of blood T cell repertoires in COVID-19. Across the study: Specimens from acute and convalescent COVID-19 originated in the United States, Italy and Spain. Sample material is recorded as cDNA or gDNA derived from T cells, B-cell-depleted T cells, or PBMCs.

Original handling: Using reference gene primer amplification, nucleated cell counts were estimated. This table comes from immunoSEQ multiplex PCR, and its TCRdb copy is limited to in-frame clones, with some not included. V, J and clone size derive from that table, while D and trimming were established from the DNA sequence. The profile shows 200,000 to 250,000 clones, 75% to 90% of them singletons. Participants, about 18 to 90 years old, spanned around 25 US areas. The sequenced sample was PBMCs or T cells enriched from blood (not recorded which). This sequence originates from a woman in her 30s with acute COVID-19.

This chain's CDR3 is CASSPRGDRDIGYTF. The CDR3 coding sequence is TGTGCCAGCAGCCCCAGGGGGGACCGGGACATAGGCTACACCTTC. The chain employs TRBV11-2 and TRBJ1-2; 7 bases align to TRBD1. CDR1 is SGHAT, CDR2 FQNNGV, per germline. The junction had 14 bases not matched to a gene; V was cut back by 5 bases and J by 8 bases. The CDR3 contains 15 residues.